The 18 T cell receptor beta chains below come from one sample, sequenced in a study of blood T cell repertoires in COVID-19. Repertoires were generated with immunoSEQ multiplex PCR, while TCRdb's copy carries only in-frame clones and drops some. The sample shows roughly 180,000 clones, about 86% of them seen only once. The sample taken for sequencing was PBMCs or T cells enriched from blood (not recorded which). Every receptor here comes from a woman aged 45 to 65 in a cohort exposed to, infected with or recovered from COVID-19 (not recorded which).

This chain joins TRBV5-4 and TRBJ1-6; no definite D call. Trimming removed 4 bases at V and 13 bases at J, with 15 bases between. The CDR3 has 13 amino acids. CDR1 is SGHNT, CDR2 YYREEE, per germline (reference sequence). The CDR3 protein is CASSVAGRDPLHF. The CDR3 DNA reads as TGTGCCAGCAGCGTGGCAGGACGGGATCCCCTCCACTTT.

This clone was recorded a few times. The chain has TRBV7-9 and TRBJ2-7, with 10 nucleotides matching TRBD1. The CDR3 length is 15 residues. V lost 4 bases and J lost 4; bases outside the gene matches: 7. From germline, CDR1 is SEHNR and CDR2 FQNEAQ (reference sequence). CDR3 in DNA: TGTGCCAGCAGCTCTCCCCGGACAGGGGGTTACGAGCAGTACTTC. Protein sequence: CASSSPRTGGYEQYF.

The CDR3 loop reads CASSLLAVAGAYEQYF. As DNA, the CDR3 is TGTGCCAGCAGCTTACTGGCGGTAGCGGGAGCGTACGAGCAGTACTTC. The chain joins TRBV7-2 to TRBJ2-7, with 9 bases that match TRBD2. Germline V gene sequence: CDR1 SGHTA, CDR2 FQGNSA. The length of the CDR3 is 16 residues. The junction had 9 bases not matched to a gene; V was cut back by 2 bases and J by 4 bases.

The rearrangement joins TRBV5-1 to TRBJ1-1; D ambiguous. Germline V gene lookup returns CDR1 SGHRS and CDR2 YFSETQ. V lost 0 bases and J 3 bases, leaving 15 bases between the germline ends. The CDR3 runs 16 residues. As DNA, the CDR3 is TGCGCCAGCAGCTTGGCCGCCCCGGGGTGGGACACTGAAGCTTTCTTT. Its translation: CASSLAAPGWDTEAFF.

The V gene is TRBV5-1, the J gene TRBJ1-4, with 9 bases lining up with TRBD1. The CDR3 has 17 amino acids. From germline, CDR1 is SGHRS and CDR2 YFSETQ. Trimming cost V 3 bases and J 0 bases; bases outside gene matches: 6. CDR3 sequence: CASSYRGQGATNEKLFF. The DNA for the CDR3 is TGCGCCAGCAGCTACCGGGGACAGGGAGCAACTAATGAAAAACTGTTTTTT.

CDR3 bases: TGTGCCAGCAGAATACAGGGGGTAAGTCAGCCCCAGCATTTT. It yields the protein CASRIQGVSQPQHF. J is TRBJ1-5 and V is TRBV28, with 8 bases matching TRBD1. The length of the CDR3 is 14 residues. Trimming at V came to 6 bases and at J to 6 bases, leaving 7 bases not matched to a gene. Germline CDR1 reads MDHEN; CDR2 reads SYDVKM.

This chain links TRBV19 with TRBJ2-2; no definite D call. This CDR3 has 12 amino acids. The germline CDR1 and CDR2 sequences are LNHDA and SQIVND (reference sequence). Trimming removed 10 bases from V and 3 bases from J, with 9 bases in between. CDR3 sequence (DNA): TGTGCCACCACTATCCACACCGGGGAGCTGTTTTTT. Translated: CATTIHTGELFF.

The chain recombines TRBV24-1 with TRBJ1-2; 8 bases line up with TRBD1. The CDR3 has 13 residues. The V gene's germline CDR1 is KGHDR and CDR2 SFDVKD. The J segment lost 8 bases and the V segment lost 9 bases, leaving 10 bases of the junction unmatched. CDR3 in amino acids: CATEGQDREGYTF. Written as DNA, the CDR3 is TGTGCCACCGAGGGACAGGACAGGGAGGGCTACACCTTC.

This sequence joins TRBV24-1 and TRBJ1-1, with 7 bases identical to TRBD1. Trimming removed 3 bases from V and 1 base from J; junction bases left unmatched: 1. This CDR3 comprises 14 residues. CDR1 KGHDR and CDR2 SFDVKD come from the germline V gene. This CDR3 is CATSDTGANTEAFF. For the CDR3, the DNA is TGTGCCACCAGTGATACAGGGGCGAACACTGAAGCTTTCTTT.

J is TRBJ1-2 and V is TRBV11-2, with 7 positions matching TRBD1. Germline lookup yields CDR1 SGHAT and CDR2 FQNNGV. The CDR3 contains 14 residues. V dropped 8 bases and J dropped 5; count of bases not matched to a gene: 11. CDR3 sequence (DNA): TGTGCCAGCGGGGGACAGTGGGATGGTTATGGCTACACCTTC. Translated, it gives CASGGQWDGYGYTF.

The rearrangement uses TRBV10-1 and TRBJ2-7; 11 bases align to TRBD1. The CDR3 is made up of 12 amino acids. CDR1 and CDR2 from the germline V gene are WNHNN and SYGVQD (reference sequence). Unmatched junction bases numbered 2, after V lost 7 bases and J lost 6 bases. CDR3 loop: CASTGTGGEQYF. The CDR3, as DNA: TGCGCCAGCACTGGGACAGGGGGCGAGCAGTACTTC.

The gene calls are TRBV15 and TRBJ2-2; no clear D. The CDR3 is made up of 12 amino acids. V gave up 2 bases and J gave up 5 bases, with 3 bases separating them. Germline values: CDR1 LNHNV, CDR2 YYDKDF (reference sequence). CDR3 in amino acids: CATSRPTGELFF. In DNA, the CDR3 is TGTGCCACCAGCAGACCAACCGGGGAGCTGTTTTTT. Combining the CDR3 with reference TRBV15 and TRBJ2-2 gives the whole variable domain DAMVIQNPRYQVTQFGKPVTLSCSQTLNHNVMYWYQQKSSQAPKLLFHYYDKDFNNEADTPDNFQSRRPNTSFCFLDIRSPGLGDTAMYLCATSRPTGELFFGEGSRLTVL.

The chain employs TRBV18 and TRBJ1-2; possibly TRBD1 for D (6 bases). Germline CDR1 and CDR2: KGHSH and LQKENI. Trimming stripped 0 bases from V and 8 bases from J, with 22 bases between. CDR3 length: 17 amino acids. In DNA form, the CDR3 reads TGTGCCAGCTCACCACCGGACAGCAGGGCCACACTCGGAGGCTACACCTTC. Residues: CASSPPDSRATLGGYTF.

The chain has TRBV18 and TRBJ2-7; 8 nucleotides match TRBD2. The trim removed 0 bases at V and 4 bases at J, leaving 8 bases unmatched. The CDR3 loop spans 16 amino acids. The V gene's germline CDR1 is KGHSH and CDR2 LQKENI. CDR3 sequence (DNA): TGTGCCAGCTCACCACCGGCGGCGGGGGGTGCGTACGAGCAGTACTTC. It yields the protein CASSPPAAGGAYEQYF.

The rearrangement joins TRBV13 to TRBJ2-1; maybe TRBD2 (6 bases). CDR1 PRHDT and CDR2 FYEKMQ come from the germline V gene (reference sequence). CDR3 length equals 14 residues. Between the trimmed V and J ends, which lost 10 bases and 5 bases, there was a span of 18 bases. The CDR3 DNA follows: TGTGCCACTACCATTTGGGGGGAAGACAATGAGCAGTTCTTC. Its translation: CATTIWGEDNEQFF.

The V gene is TRBV10-3, the J gene TRBJ1-2; 10 bases fit TRBD1. CDR3 length equals 15 residues. V lost 0 bases to trimming and J lost 5 bases; unmatched junction nucleotides: 3. Germline loops: CDR1 ENHRY, CDR2 SYGVKD. The CDR3 here is CAISESTGGLYGYTF. CDR3 sequence (DNA): TGTGCCATCAGTGAGTCGACAGGGGGCTTGTATGGCTACACCTTC.

The rearrangement links TRBV7-9 to TRBJ1-1; TRBD1 might be the D (5 bases). This CDR3 has 14 amino acids. V lost 0 bases and J lost 3, with 8 bases in between. Germline assignment: CDR1 SEHNR and CDR2 FQNEAQ (reference sequence). The DNA of the CDR3 is TGTGCCAGCAGCTTAGCGGGGGGACACACTGAAGCTTTCTTT. Its translation is CASSLAGGHTEAFF.

This sequence joins TRBV18 and TRBJ1-5; TRBD1 matches at 8 bases. The CDR3 has 17 residues. J gave up 1 base and V 3 bases, and 8 bases lay outside the gene matches. Germline V gene lookup returns CDR1 KGHSH and CDR2 LQKENI. CDR3: CASSPDRVGASNQPQHF. DNA for the CDR3: TGTGCCAGCTCACCGGACAGGGTGGGTGCAAGCAATCAGCCCCAGCATTTT. The variable domain in full, with the rest retrieved from reference TRBV18 and TRBJ1-5, is NAGVMQNPRHLVRRRGQEARLRCSPMKGHSHVYWYRQLPEEGLKFMVYLQKENIIDESGMPKERFSAEFPKEGPSILRIQQVVRGDSAAYFCASSPDRVGASNQPQHFGDGTRLSIL.